This T cell receptor beta chain came from a study of blood T cell repertoires in COVID-19. In the study overall: COVID-19 samples, acute and convalescent, were from the United States, Italy and Spain. T cells, B-cell-depleted T cells, or PBMCs provided the cDNA or gDNA that served as material.

Germline-derived CDR1 and CDR2 are MNHEY and SMNVEV (reference sequence). V was clipped by 5 bases and J by 6 bases; unmatched bases: 4. The CDR3 totals 15 residues. Authors' analysis steps: Amplification from reference gene primers served as the basis for estimated nucleated cell counts. The assay was immunoSEQ multiplex PCR, and TCRdb's table has in-frame clones only and misses some. Clonal size and the V and J genes are those of that table, whereas D and trimming came from the DNA. This sample carries 8,500 to 10,000 clones, around 80% of them seen once, and the ten largest clones take 10%. The origin of this receptor is a human donor in a cohort sampled during active COVID-19. The chain joins TRBV27 to TRBJ2-2; 12 bases are a match to TRBD1. The sequencing input was peripheral blood. The CDR3 is CASSQGQGAAGELFF. Written as DNA, the CDR3 is TGTGCCAGCAGTCAGGGACAGGGGGCGGCCGGGGAGCTGTTTTTT.